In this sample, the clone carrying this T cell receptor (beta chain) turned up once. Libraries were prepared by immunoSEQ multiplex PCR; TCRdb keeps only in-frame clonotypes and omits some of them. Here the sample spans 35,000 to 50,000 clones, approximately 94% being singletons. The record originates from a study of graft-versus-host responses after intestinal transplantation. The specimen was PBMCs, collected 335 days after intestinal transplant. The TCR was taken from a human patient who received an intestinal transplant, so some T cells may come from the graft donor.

In DNA, the CDR3 is TGTGCCAGTATGGGGGATGGGGACAGTCAAGAGACCCAGTACTTC. This sequence encodes CASMGDGDSQETQYF. The gene calls are TRBV19 and TRBJ2-5; the match to TRBD1 covers 7 bases. Germline V lookup: CDR1 LNHDA, CDR2 SQIVND (reference sequence). There are 15 residues in the CDR3. V shed 7 bases and J 2 bases; nucleotides not matched to a gene: 10.